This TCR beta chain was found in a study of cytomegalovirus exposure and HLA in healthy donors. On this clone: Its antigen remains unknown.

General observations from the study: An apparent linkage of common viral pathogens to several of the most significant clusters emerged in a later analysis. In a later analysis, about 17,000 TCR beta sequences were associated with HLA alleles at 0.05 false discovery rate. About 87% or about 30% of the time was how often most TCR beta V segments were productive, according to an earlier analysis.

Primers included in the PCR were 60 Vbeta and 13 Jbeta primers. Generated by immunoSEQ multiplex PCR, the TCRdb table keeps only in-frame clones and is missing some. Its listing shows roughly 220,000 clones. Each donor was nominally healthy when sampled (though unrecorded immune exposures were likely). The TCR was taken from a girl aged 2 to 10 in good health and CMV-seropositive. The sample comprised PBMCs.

The CDR3 reads CASSQVVRGKNTEAFF. The CDR3 region has the DNA TGTGCCAGCAGCCAAGTAGTCCGGGGGAAGAACACTGAAGCTTTCTTT. The chain links TRBV14 to TRBJ1-1, with D tentatively TRBD1 (5 bases). CDR3 length equals 16 residues. In germline, CDR1 is SGHDN, CDR2 FVKESK. The V and J ends lost 1 base and 1 base respectively, with 13 bases between them.